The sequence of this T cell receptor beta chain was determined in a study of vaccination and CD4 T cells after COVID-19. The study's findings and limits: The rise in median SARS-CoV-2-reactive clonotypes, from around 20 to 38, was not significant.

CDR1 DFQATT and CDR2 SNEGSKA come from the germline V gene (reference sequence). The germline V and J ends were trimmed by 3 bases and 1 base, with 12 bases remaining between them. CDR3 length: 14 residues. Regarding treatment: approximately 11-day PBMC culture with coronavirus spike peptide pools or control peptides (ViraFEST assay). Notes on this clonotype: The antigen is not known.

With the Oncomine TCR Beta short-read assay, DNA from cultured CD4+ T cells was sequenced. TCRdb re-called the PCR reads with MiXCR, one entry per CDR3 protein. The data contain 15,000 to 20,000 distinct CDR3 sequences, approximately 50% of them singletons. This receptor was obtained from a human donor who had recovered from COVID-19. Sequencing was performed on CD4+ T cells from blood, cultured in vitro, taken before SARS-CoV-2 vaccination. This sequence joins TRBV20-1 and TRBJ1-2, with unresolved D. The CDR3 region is CSASSSGYNYGYTF. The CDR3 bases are TGCAGTGCTAGCTCTTCGGGTTATAACTATGGCTACACCTTC.